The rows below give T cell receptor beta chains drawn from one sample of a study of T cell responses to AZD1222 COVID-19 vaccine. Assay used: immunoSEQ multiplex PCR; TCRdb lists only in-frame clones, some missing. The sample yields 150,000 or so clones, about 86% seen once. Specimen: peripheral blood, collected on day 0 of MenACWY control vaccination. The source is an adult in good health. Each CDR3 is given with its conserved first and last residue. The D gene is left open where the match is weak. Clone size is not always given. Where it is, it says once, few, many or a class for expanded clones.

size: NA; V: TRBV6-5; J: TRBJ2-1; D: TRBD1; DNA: TGTGCCAGCAGCCCCGGGACAGGGGGTTACAATGAGCAGTTCTTC; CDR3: CASSPGTGGYNEQFF
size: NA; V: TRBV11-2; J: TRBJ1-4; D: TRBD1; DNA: TGTGCCAGCAGCTTTGACAGGGGGCTTAATGAAAAACTGTTTTTT; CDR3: CASSFDRGLNEKLFF
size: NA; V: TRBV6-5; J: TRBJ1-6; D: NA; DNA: TGTGCCAGCAAAGTGGGGACCTATAATTCACCCCTCCACTTT; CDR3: CASKVGTYNSPLHF
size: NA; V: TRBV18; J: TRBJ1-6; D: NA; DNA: TGTGCCAGCTCACCGTCCGTATCACCCCTCCACTTT; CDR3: CASSPSVSPLHF
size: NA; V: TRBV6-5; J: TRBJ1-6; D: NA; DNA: TGTGCCAGCAGTCAGGGGTTGGGGGGCCGGTCACCCCTCCACTTT; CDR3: CASSQGLGGRSPLHF
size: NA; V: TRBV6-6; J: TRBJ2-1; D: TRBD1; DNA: TGTGCCAGCAGCCCGCCGGGACAGGTGACCTACAATGAGCAGTTCTTC; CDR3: CASSPPGQVTYNEQFF
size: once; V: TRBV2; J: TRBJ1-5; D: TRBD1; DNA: TGTGCCAGCAGGGACAGGGGAGAGAGTCAGCCCCAGCATTTT; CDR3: CASRDRGESQPQHF
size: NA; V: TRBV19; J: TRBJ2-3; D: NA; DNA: TGTGCCAGTAGTATTAGAGGGCTTAGCACAGATACGCAGTATTTT; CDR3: CASSIRGLSTDTQYF
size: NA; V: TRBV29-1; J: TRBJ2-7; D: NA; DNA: TGCAGCGTTTTGGGACAAGGCGAGCAGTACTTC; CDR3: CSVLGQGEQYF
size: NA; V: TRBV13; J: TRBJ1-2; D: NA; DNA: TGTGCCGGGGCTAGGGAATTTGGCTATGGCTACACCTTC; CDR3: CAGAREFGYGYTF
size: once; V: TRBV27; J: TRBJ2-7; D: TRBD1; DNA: TGTGCCAGCAGTGCGGGACAGGGATCATTAGGGCAGTACTTC; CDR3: CASSAGQGSLGQYF